The clone carrying this T cell receptor (beta chain) has ten or more counts. Its antigen is unknown. Via MiXCR, TCRdb re-called the RT-PCR reads, giving one row per CDR3 protein. This sample has 650,000 to 800,000 distinct CDR3 sequences; roughly 13% occur once, and the top ten carry 5.5% to 7%. This record belongs to a study of response to subunit inactivated influenza vaccine. Regarding the study as a whole: Only a handful of new T cells, the authors suggested, are recruited with each seasonal influenza vaccination.

The receptor comes from a middle-aged man who received an inactivated influenza vaccine. The sequencing here drew on PBMCs from blood, taken 14 to 15 days before vaccination.

CDR3 protein: CASSQRGQETQYF. In DNA, the CDR3 is TGTGCCAGCAGCCAAAGGGGACAAGAGACCCAGTACTTC. The chain carries TRBV3-1 and TRBJ2-5, with D possibly matching TRBD1 (5 bases). Trimming took 2 bases from V and 2 from J, leaving 6 bases between them. The CDR3 is 13 amino acids. Germline CDR1 LGHDT, CDR2 YNNKEL (reference sequence).